The T cell receptor (beta chain) under discussion was sequenced for a study of cytomegalovirus exposure and HLA in healthy donors. With 3 bases clipped from V and 7 bases from J, the junction kept 11 bases outside the gene matches. The germline V gene encodes CDR1 MGHRA and CDR2 YSYEKL. The length of the CDR3 is 15 residues. The PCR made use of 60 Vbeta and 13 Jbeta primers. Libraries were prepared by immunoSEQ multiplex PCR; TCRdb keeps only in-frame clonotypes and omits some of them. The data show about 130,000 clones, 80% seen once. Material for sequencing was PBMCs. V and J are TRBV4-1 and TRBJ1-1; TRBD1 matches at 7 bases. The TCR sequence derives from a woman in her thirties or forties in good health and CMV-seronegative. This chain's CDR3 is CASSQGWSGGREAFF. In nucleotides, the CDR3 is TGCGCCAGCAGCCAGGGGTGGTCAGGGGGACGTGAAGCTTTCTTT.